These 4 T cell receptor beta chains originate from one sample sequenced in a study of somatic mutations in cytotoxic T cells in rheumatoid arthritis (dated by TCRdb to 2016 to 2017). Libraries were prepared through the immunoSEQ multiplex PCR assay. As stored in TCRdb, this immuneACCESS dataset retains in-frame rearrangements with V and J assigned. A fraction of the clones does not appear; measured against another copy, unresolved V genes explain less than half of the discrepancy, and the remainder lacks a known reason. For this sample the table gives some 4,000 clones, of which roughly 77% were detected only once. The ten largest clones capture approximately 29% of the sample. The specimen was CD8+ T cells sorted from blood. These receptors were collected from a woman aged 55-75 years with rheumatoid arthritis.

The chain couples TRBV6-4 to TRBJ1-1; unclear D gene. The CDR3 is made up of 13 amino acids. Trimming took 3 bases from V and 1 from J, leaving 6 bases between them. Germline CDR1 MRHNA, CDR2 SNTAGT. The CDR3: CASSEGGNTEAFF. The CDR3 DNA reads TGTGCCAGCAGTGAAGGAGGGAACACTGAAGCTTTCTTT.

Concerning this clone itself: With a much larger clone just one base away, this may be a read error. This CDR3 is also generated by other DNA sequences in the sample. The chain is built from TRBV7-9 and TRBJ2-2; TRBD2 aligns across 7 bases. CDR3 length: 14 amino acids. Germline V lookup: CDR1 SEHNR, CDR2 FQNEAQ (reference sequence). In nucleotides, the CDR3 is TGTGCCAGCAGTTTCGGGGGGTTAACCGGCGAGCTGTTTTTT. Its translation: CASSFGGLTGELFF.

In regard to this clone: Other DNA sequences of this sample code for an identical CDR3. The rearrangement uses TRBV9 and TRBJ1-2; tentative D call: TRBD1 (6 bases). V gave up 4 bases and J gave up 4 bases, with 14 bases separating them. The CDR3 contains 14 residues. Germline-derived CDR1 and CDR2 are SGDLS and YYNGEE. The CDR3 sequence is CASSSDSFLYGYTF. The CDR3 DNA is TGTGCCAGCAGCTCGGACAGTTTTCTCTATGGCTACACCTTC.

J is TRBJ2-2 and V is TRBV7-8; D gene unclear. CDR3 size: 13 residues. Germline values: CDR1 SGHVS, CDR2 FQNEAQ. Trimming removed 5 bases at V and 2 bases at J, with 6 bases between. The CDR3 loop is CASSPTNTGELFF. In DNA, the CDR3 is TGTGCCAGCAGCCCTACTAACACCGGGGAGCTGTTTTTT.